This T cell receptor (beta chain) is drawn from a study of T-cell memory formation after mild COVID-19. Findings of the study overall: Clones that contracted clustered mainly in CM and EM if CD4+ and in EMRA if CD8+.

Regarding this clonotype: Its antigen remains unidentified.

The length of the CDR3 is 16 residues. V lost 4 bases to trimming and J lost 4 bases; unmatched junction nucleotides: 12. CDR1 and CDR2 (germline): LGHNA, YSLEER. TCRdb called the 5' RACE reads again in MiXCR, with one record for every CDR3 protein. Among some 210,000 distinct CDR3 sequences listed, under 12% were seen once. The receptor's source is a young man who had mild COVID-19 (a few samples of this study predate the infection). Cell type and time point are not known. The sequenced material came from PBMCs or a T cell subset sorted from them (not recorded which). J is TRBJ1-1 and V is TRBV4-3; 7 bases align to TRBD1. The chain's CDR3 is CASSPGTANSGTEAFF. The CDR3 nucleotides are TGCGCCAGCAGCCCCGGGACAGCCAATTCAGGCACTGAAGCTTTCTTT.